Below, 32 T cell receptor beta chains from the same sample are listed, as sequenced in a study of identical twins. TCRdb re-called the 5' RACE reads with MiXCR, one entry per CDR3 protein. The repertoire holds some 730,000 distinct CDR3 sequences, with about 20% as singletons. These data also formed part of another study, on T cells expressing NK-cell markers.

Sequencing was carried out using PBMCs. These receptors originate from a woman between 18 and 29 years old in good health.

The J gene is TRBJ2-2, the V gene TRBV20-1; 8 positions agree with TRBD1. Germline V gives CDR1 DFQATT, CDR2 SNEGSKA (reference sequence). The length of the CDR3 is 12 residues. CDR3 DNA: TGCGGCGGACAGGGGAACACCGGGGAGCTGTTTTTT. Protein product: CGGQGNTGELFF.

The chain employs TRBV15 and TRBJ2-7, with D hard to call. V was trimmed by 1 base and J by 6 bases, leaving 4 bases between them. CDR1 is LNHNV and CDR2 is YYDKDF in the germline V gene (reference sequence). This CDR3 is built from 11 residues. The CDR3 loop reads CATSRGGEQYF. DNA of the CDR3: TGTGCCACCAGCAGAGGGGGCGAGCAGTACTTC.

The V gene is TRBV20-1, the J gene TRBJ2-4; 8 nucleotides line up with TRBD2. The germline V gene encodes CDR1 DFQATT and CDR2 SNEGSKA (reference sequence). The CDR3 is made up of 13 amino acids. V shed 1 base and J 6 bases; nucleotides not matched to a gene: 2. In nucleotides, the CDR3 is TGCAGTGCTAGAGTTGCGGGAGGAAACATTCAGTACTTC. Translation: CSARVAGGNIQYF.

This clonotype came up a few times. The chain employs TRBV5-1 and TRBJ2-5, with D tentatively TRBD2 (5 bases). CDR1 and CDR2 from the germline V gene are SGHRS and YFSETQ. V lost 2 bases, J lost 3 bases, and 11 bases lay in between. The CDR3 has 14 residues. The CDR3 loop reads CASSFNVGEETQYF. For the CDR3, the DNA is TGCGCCAGCAGCTTCAATGTCGGGGAAGAGACCCAGTACTTC.

This clonotype was seen a handful of times. The chain links TRBV5-1 to TRBJ2-1; D is undetermined. Per germline, CDR1 SGHRS and CDR2 YFSETQ. This CDR3 region has 14 residues. V gave up 4 bases and J gave up 6 bases, with 14 bases separating them. This CDR3 reads CASSLGSHLNEQFF. CDR3 sequence (DNA): TGCGCCAGCAGCCTGGGAAGCCACCTCAATGAGCAGTTCTTC. Full variable domain (remainder filled in from reference TRBV5-1 and TRBJ2-1): KAGVTQTPRYLIKTRGQQVTLSCSPISGHRSVSWYQQTPGQGLQFLFEYFSETQRNKGNFPGRFSGRQFSNSRSEMNVSTLELGDSALYLCASSLGSHLNEQFFGPGTRLTVL.

The gene calls are TRBV5-1 and TRBJ2-3, with D possibly matching TRBD1 (6 bases). V lost 0 bases to trimming and J lost 6 bases, with 17 bases between them. Germline V gene data show CDR1 as SGHRS and CDR2 as YFSETQ. This CDR3 comprises 16 residues. CDR3 DNA sequence: TGCGCCAGCAGCTTGGGAGGAGCGTACAGGGAGGATACGCAGTATTTT. Translated, it gives CASSLGGAYREDTQYF.

The V and J genes are TRBV10-3 and TRBJ2-1; the match to TRBD2 covers 9 bases. J was trimmed by 5 bases and V by 7 bases; bases with no gene match: 6. The CDR3 loop spans 14 amino acids. The V gene's germline CDR1 is ENHRY and CDR2 SYGVKD. DNA of the CDR3: TGTGCCATCACCGGGACTAGCCGTAACAATGAGCAGTTCTTC. Its protein is CAITGTSRNNEQFF.

This clonotype has more than one count but fewer than ten. This sequence joins TRBV7-9 and TRBJ1-2; weak D call: TRBD1 (6 bases). The V gene's germline CDR1 is SEHNR and CDR2 FQNEAQ (reference sequence). The V end was cut by 5 bases, the J end by 8 bases, with 18 bases between. The CDR3 has 14 amino acids. CDR3 nucleotide sequence: TGTGCCAGCAGCCCCGTGAACAGGGTCGAGGGCTACACCTTC. The encoded protein is CASSPVNRVEGYTF.

The rearrangement uses TRBV10-3 and TRBJ1-4, with D possibly TRBD1 on 6 matching bases. V gave up 9 bases and J gave up 0 bases, with 8 bases separating them. Germline CDR1 ENHRY, CDR2 SYGVKD. The CDR3 length is 13 residues. The DNA for the CDR3 is TGTGCCATACGACAGGCAACTAATGAAAAACTGTTTTTT. It encodes CAIRQATNEKLFF.

The chain combines TRBV6-1 with TRBJ2-5, with 9 bases identical to TRBD1. This CDR3 comprises 15 residues. Germline V gene lookup returns CDR1 MNHNS and CDR2 SASEGT. V lost 5 bases and J lost 5; bases outside the gene matches: 9. The DNA of the CDR3 is TGTGCCAGCAGTCCCTTTACAGGGGGCGGGGAGACCCAGTACTTC. Translated, it gives CASSPFTGGGETQYF.

The V gene is TRBV3-1, the J gene TRBJ2-3, with D possibly called TRBD1 or TRBD2 (6 bases each). The CDR3 covers 14 residues. V gave up 1 base and J gave up 6 bases, with 11 bases separating them. Germline assignment: CDR1 LGHDT and CDR2 YNNKEL (reference sequence). CDR3 amino acids: CASSQAGAFDTQYF. The CDR3 nucleotides read TGTGCCAGCAGCCAAGCGGGGGCATTTGATACGCAGTATTTT.

This clonotype showed up many times. V and J are TRBV7-9 and TRBJ1-1; 7 bases fit TRBD1. The junction had 4 bases not matched to a gene; V was cut back by 5 bases and J by 4 bases. This CDR3 has 13 amino acids. Germline V lookup: CDR1 SEHNR, CDR2 FQNEAQ (reference sequence). The CDR3 DNA sequence: TGTGCCAGCAGCCAAGGGGGCGGCACTGAAGCTTTCTTT. It specifies CASSQGGGTEAFF.

The chain employs TRBV19 and TRBJ2-7, with D possibly matching TRBD2 (7 bases). The V gene lost 9 bases and the J gene lost 4 bases, with 13 bases spanning the gap. The germline CDR1 and CDR2 sequences are LNHDA and SQIVND (reference sequence). The CDR3 consists of 12 residues. As DNA, the CDR3 is TGTGCCAGCGGACAGCGGGGTTACGAGCAGTACTTC. Encoded protein: CASGQRGYEQYF.

This clonotype showed up just a few times. The chain uses TRBV7-9 and TRBJ1-1; D is perhaps TRBD1 (6 bases). The CDR3 has 14 residues. CDR1 SEHNR and CDR2 FQNEAQ come from the germline V gene (reference sequence). The germline V and J ends were trimmed by 5 bases and 3 bases, with 13 bases remaining between them. CDR3 sequence (DNA): TGTGCCAGCAGCCGATACTCAGGGGACACTGAAGCTTTCTTT. Translating it yields CASSRYSGDTEAFF.

This clonotype appeared a few times. This chain connects TRBV7-2 to TRBJ1-2; D might be TRBD1 (6 bases). Deletions cut 8 bases from V and 2 bases from J, with 15 bases between. CDR1 is SGHTA, CDR2 FQGNSA, per germline. This CDR3 contains 14 residues. The chain's CDR3 is CASEEGRGNYGYTF. For the CDR3, the DNA is TGTGCCAGCGAGGAAGGGAGGGGGAACTATGGCTACACCTTC.

This clonotype was detected a few times. The CDR3 DNA is TGTGCCAGCAGCTTAGGACAGAACGCATCACCCCTCCACTTT. This codes for CASSLGQNASPLHF. The chain combines TRBV7-2 with TRBJ1-6; possible D gene TRBD1, 5 bases. CDR1 SGHTA and CDR2 FQGNSA come from the germline V gene. CDR3 size: 14 residues. With 1 base removed from V and 10 bases from J, the gap between germline ends came to 11 bases. The full variable domain, completed using reference TRBV7-2 and TRBJ1-6, is GAGVSQSPSNKVTEKGKDVELRCDPISGHTALYWYRQSLGQGLEFLIYFQGNSAPDKSGLPSDRFSAERTGGSVSTLTIQRTQQEDSAVYLCASSLGQNASPLHFGNGTRLTVT.

J is TRBJ2-1 and V is TRBV9, with D perhaps matching TRBD1 (6 bases). CDR3 size: 15 residues. Trimming took 4 bases from V and 4 from J, leaving 15 bases between them. Germline V gene sequence: CDR1 SGDLS, CDR2 YYNGEE. The CDR3 sequence is CASSPRTEFYNEQFF. The CDR3 bases are TGTGCCAGCAGCCCGAGGACAGAATTTTACAATGAGCAGTTCTTC.

For the CDR3, the DNA is TGTGCCAGCAGCCAAGAGGGCAAGAATCGAGCTGGCTACACCTTC. Translating gives CASSQEGKNRAGYTF. The chain has TRBV3-1 and TRBJ1-2, with D unclear. The V end lost 0 bases, the J end lost 7 bases, and 15 bases lay between the germline ends. Germline V gene lookup returns CDR1 LGHDT and CDR2 YNNKEL (reference sequence). The CDR3 is 15 amino acids.

A word on this clonotype: The junction differs from germline at one of its ends, possibly a read error. The CDR3 region is CSARVGGGSSEQYF. CDR3 sequence (DNA): TGCAGTGCTAGAGTGGGGGGAGGCTCCTCCGAGCAGTACTTC. The gene calls are TRBV20-1 and TRBJ2-7, with a possible D match to TRBD2 (6 bases). CDR3 length: 14 amino acids. The germline V gene has CDR1 DFQATT and CDR2 SNEGSKA (reference sequence).

The V call is TRBV18, the J call TRBJ2-7; the D gene is possibly TRBD2 (5 bases). The CDR3 sequence is 15 residues long. V was pared by 3 bases and J by 1 base, with 13 bases between. Looked up from germline, CDR1 is KGHSH and CDR2 is LQKENI. The CDR3 region has the DNA TGTGCCAGCTCACCGTATACAGCGGTTTCCTACGAGCAGTACTTC. Amino acids: CASSPYTAVSYEQYF. The variable domain in full, completed from reference TRBV18 and TRBJ2-7, reads NAGVMQNPRHLVRRRGQEARLRCSPMKGHSHVYWYRQLPEEGLKFMVYLQKENIIDESGMPKERFSAEFPKEGPSILRIQQVVRGDSAAYFCASSPYTAVSYEQYFGPGTRLTVT.

The rearrangement joins TRBV7-9 to TRBJ1-1; D not certain. With 6 bases removed from V and 5 bases from J, the gap between germline ends came to 10 bases. The CDR3 sequence is 12 residues long. CDR1 is SEHNR and CDR2 is FQNEAQ in the germline V gene (reference sequence). CDR3 region: CASSVEWTEAFF. In nucleotides, the CDR3 is TGTGCCAGCAGTGTGGAGTGGACTGAAGCTTTCTTT.

This clonotype showed up just a few times. The chain carries TRBV5-1 and TRBJ2-5; D is undetermined. Trimming shortened V by 4 bases and J by 5 bases, and 12 bases separated the two germline ends. Germline V lookup: CDR1 SGHRS, CDR2 YFSETQ. This CDR3 has 13 amino acids. The CDR3 nucleotides read TGCGCCAGCAGCCTCCTAGGTTCGGAGACCCAGTACTTC. It translates to CASSLLGSETQYF.

For the CDR3, the DNA is TGTGCCAGCAGCTTGAGGGGGATGGTAACTGAAGCTTTCTTT. This codes for CASSLRGMVTEAFF. The V gene is TRBV5-6, the J gene TRBJ1-1; D perhaps matches TRBD1 (6 bases). Trimming took 1 base from V and 5 from J, leaving 12 bases between them. This CDR3 comprises 14 residues. Germline CDR1 reads SGHDT; CDR2 reads YYEEEE.

The sample holds a few counts of this clonotype. This chain uses TRBV25-1 with TRBJ1-6; D not certain. Germline V lookup: CDR1 MGHDK, CDR2 SYGVNS. There are 14 residues in the CDR3. Trimming took off 11 bases at V and 7 bases at J, with 18 bases between the two ends. The CDR3 loop reads CARNRPSRNSPLHF. The CDR3, as DNA: TGTGCCCGCAATAGGCCAAGCCGCAATTCACCCCTCCACTTT.

This clonotype was counted between two and nine times. CDR3 sequence (DNA): TGTGCCAGCAGTCCGGAGATCTACGAGCAGTACTTC. Protein: CASSPEIYEQYF. The gene calls are TRBV12-3 or TRBV12-4 and TRBJ2-7; D is unclear. This CDR3 is 12 amino acids long. The V end lost 5 bases, the J end lost 3 bases, and 8 bases lay between the germline ends.

This clonotype was observed a handful of times. This chain uses TRBV6-1 with TRBJ1-1; 8 nucleotides align to TRBD1. The CDR3 runs to 12 residues. Losses at the gene ends were 7 bases for V and 11 bases for J; bases not matched to a gene: 9. CDR1 and CDR2 from the germline V gene are MNHNS and SASEGT. The CDR3 DNA is TGTGCCAGCACCAAGACAGGGGCGATGGCTTTCTTT. Protein: CASTKTGAMAFF.

This clonotype has a handful of counts. The chain employs TRBV5-1 and TRBJ2-3; D call uncertain. The CDR3 is 15 residues long. Trimming left V 0 bases short and J 0 bases short, with 8 bases between. Looked up from germline, CDR1 is SGHRS and CDR2 is YFSETQ. Here the CDR3 reads CASSLEARSTDTQYF. The CDR3 DNA reads TGCGCCAGCAGCTTGGAGGCGAGGAGCACAGATACGCAGTATTTT. The variable domain in full, completed from reference TRBV5-1 and TRBJ2-3, reads KAGVTQTPRYLIKTRGQQVTLSCSPISGHRSVSWYQQTPGQGLQFLFEYFSETQRNKGNFPGRFSGRQFSNSRSEMNVSTLELGDSALYLCASSLEARSTDTQYFGPGTRLTVL.

This clonotype was found a few times. This rearrangement joins TRBV9 to TRBJ2-2; D might be TRBD2 (6 bases). The ends were cut back, 3 bases at V and 3 bases at J, with 9 bases in the middle. There are 14 residues in the CDR3. The germline gives CDR1 SGDLS, CDR2 YYNGEE. The CDR3, as DNA: TGTGCCAGCAGCGGGAGGGGTGACACCGGGGAGCTGTTTTTT. This translates into CASSGRGDTGELFF.

This clonotype was found many times. This rearrangement joins TRBV7-9 to TRBJ2-7, with 11 bases lining up with TRBD2. The germline V gene encodes CDR1 SEHNR and CDR2 FQNEAQ (reference sequence). V dropped 5 bases and J dropped 4; count of bases not matched to a gene: 4. This CDR3 contains 14 residues. The CDR3 coding sequence is TGTGCCAGCAGCCTTAGCGGGAGGGAATACGAGCAGTACTTC. This sequence encodes CASSLSGREYEQYF.

The chain carries TRBV5-1 and TRBJ1-4, with 9 bases aligning to TRBD1. Germline V gene data show CDR1 as SGHRS and CDR2 as YFSETQ. The CDR3 sequence is 16 residues long. Germline trimming cut 3 bases from V and 0 bases from J; bases unmatched to any gene: 3. The CDR3, as DNA: TGCGCCAGCAGCTGGGACAGGGATTCAACTAATGAAAAACTGTTTTTT. Residues: CASSWDRDSTNEKLFF. The full variable domain, its missing parts supplied by reference TRBV5-1 and TRBJ1-4, is KAGVTQTPRYLIKTRGQQVTLSCSPISGHRSVSWYQQTPGQGLQFLFEYFSETQRNKGNFPGRFSGRQFSNSRSEMNVSTLELGDSALYLCASSWDRDSTNEKLFFGSGTQLSVL.

V gene TRBV5-1 combines with J gene TRBJ2-3, with D tentatively TRBD1 or TRBD2 (6 bases each). In germline, CDR1 is SGHRS, CDR2 YFSETQ. Trimming cost V 0 bases and J 7 bases, with 12 bases left between them. The CDR3 consists of 14 residues. The CDR3 is CASSLEGGTNTQYF. The CDR3, as DNA: TGCGCCAGCAGCTTGGAAGGGGGGACAAATACGCAGTATTTT.

This clonotype was counted at least ten times. The chain is built from TRBV6-5 and TRBJ2-3; D perhaps matches TRBD2 (6 bases). The germline gives CDR1 MNHEY, CDR2 SVGAGI. This CDR3 region has 12 residues. The V gene lost 6 bases and the J gene lost 6 bases, with 10 bases spanning the gap. The CDR3 nucleotides read TGTGCCAGCAGGGGACTGGGTGATACGCAGTATTTT. Translating it yields CASRGLGDTQYF.